Detailed here is one TCR beta chain. This CDR3 is built from 13 residues. Germline V gene sequence: CDR1 KGHDR, CDR2 SFDVKD. Libraries for TCR beta were constructed using UMI-labeled 5' RACE. TCRdb reanalyzed the 5' RACE reads, giving one entry per CDR3 protein sequence and no DNA. The ten most abundant clones cover 28% of a sample with about 6,000 distinct CDR3 sequences. The entry originates in a study of human CD8 memory T cell subsets. Sequencing input: CD8+ effector memory T cells (TEM) sorted from PBMCs. Subset of the sample: effector memory CD8 T cells, CCR7- CD45RO+ CD95+. This TCR came from a human donor in good health. The rearrangement links TRBV24-1 to TRBJ2-2. Here the CDR3 reads CATSLADPGELFF.